The 5 T cell receptor beta chains presented below share a single source sample, sequenced in a study of a mutant IDH1 vaccine in newly diagnosed glioma. Some clones are missing from TCRdb's copy, which holds only in-frame ones; the method was immunoSEQ multiplex PCR. The table includes under 60,000 clones, 76% detected once. These receptors' targets are unknown. As to time point: week 35, safety follow-up. It was 300 ug of mutant IDH1 20-mer peptide that made up each vaccine dose, given with topical imiquimod. Material: PBMCs, obtained from a glioma patient whose treatment included an IDH1 peptide vaccine. The receptors derive from a man between 40 and 49 years old with glioma.

The chain carries TRBV6-1 and TRBJ2-3; D might be TRBD1 (5 bases). The CDR3 covers 15 residues. Germline V gene data show CDR1 as MNHNS and CDR2 as SASEGT. The V end was cut by 3 bases, the J end by 0 bases, with 10 bases between. CDR3 coding DNA: TGTGCCAGCAGTGACTCAGGGTATAGCACAGATACGCAGTATTTT. Its translation is CASSDSGYSTDTQYF.

This chain uses TRBV19 with TRBJ1-2; D call uncertain. From germline, CDR1 is LNHDA and CDR2 SQIVND (reference sequence). The CDR3 totals 15 residues. V was clipped by 1 base and J by 4 bases, with 13 bases between them. CDR3 bases: TGTGCCAGTAGTATAGCCCTCGGGTCGTTCTATGGCTACACCTTC. This sequence encodes CASSIALGSFYGYTF.

This chain links TRBV2 with TRBJ2-7; 9 nucleotides match TRBD1. V was clipped by 4 bases and J by 5 bases; unmatched bases: 9. The CDR3 has 15 residues. Germline lookup yields CDR1 SNHLY and CDR2 FYNNEI. The CDR3 loop reads CASSGQQGATHEQYF. CDR3 bases: TGTGCCAGCAGTGGCCAACAGGGGGCCACTCACGAGCAGTACTTC.

This sequence joins TRBV2 and TRBJ2-4, with D perhaps being TRBD1 or TRBD2 (5 bases each). The CDR3 is made up of 13 amino acids. Looked up from germline, CDR1 is SNHLY and CDR2 is FYNNEI. V was clipped by 8 bases and J by 8 bases, with 16 bases between them. The CDR3 protein is CASVQDPGDIQYF. CDR3 in DNA: TGTGCCAGCGTACAGGACCCCGGGGACATTCAGTACTTC.

This rearrangement joins TRBV19 to TRBJ2-5; D might be TRBD2 (6 bases). V dropped 5 bases and J dropped 4 bases, with 17 bases sitting between them. The germline V gene encodes CDR1 LNHDA and CDR2 SQIVND (reference sequence). This CDR3 spans 15 amino acids. The CDR3, as DNA: TGTGCCAGTAGTCAAAATCCGGGAGTATCAGAGACCCAGTACTTC. As protein: CASSQNPGVSETQYF.